This record looks at one T cell receptor (beta chain) sequence and its context. Germline V gene data show CDR1 as SQVTM and CDR2 as ANQGSEA. V lost 2 bases and J lost 9; bases outside the gene matches: 6. The CDR3 totals 13 residues. This specimen belongs to a study of blood T cells in healthy people across ages. Primed by a sample-barcoded 5' primer and a J-beta primer mix, a second PCR proceeded for roughly 6 to 12 cycles. Via MiXCR, TCRdb re-called the 5' RACE reads, giving one row per CDR3 protein. This table has fewer than 700,000 distinct CDR3 sequences, roughly 48% appearing once. The receptor's source is a man older than 75 in good health. V and J are TRBV29-1 and TRBJ2-1, with TRBD1 matching over 8 bases. The material sequenced was blood. CDR3 in DNA: TGCAGCGTTGAACCCACCCAGGGGGCTGAGCAGTTCTTC. It translates to CSVEPTQGAEQFF.